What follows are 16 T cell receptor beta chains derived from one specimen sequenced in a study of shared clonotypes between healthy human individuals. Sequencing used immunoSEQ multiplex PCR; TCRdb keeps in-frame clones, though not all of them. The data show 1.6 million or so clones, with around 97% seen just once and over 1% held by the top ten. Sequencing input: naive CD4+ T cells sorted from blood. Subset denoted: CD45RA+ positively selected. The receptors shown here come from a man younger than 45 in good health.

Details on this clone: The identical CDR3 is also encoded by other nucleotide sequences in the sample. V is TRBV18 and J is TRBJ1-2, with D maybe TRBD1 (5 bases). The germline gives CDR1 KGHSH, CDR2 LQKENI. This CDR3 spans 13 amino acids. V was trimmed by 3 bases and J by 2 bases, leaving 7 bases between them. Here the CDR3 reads CASSPGGNYGYTF. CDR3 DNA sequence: TGTGCCAGCTCACCGGGGGGGAACTATGGCTACACCTTC.

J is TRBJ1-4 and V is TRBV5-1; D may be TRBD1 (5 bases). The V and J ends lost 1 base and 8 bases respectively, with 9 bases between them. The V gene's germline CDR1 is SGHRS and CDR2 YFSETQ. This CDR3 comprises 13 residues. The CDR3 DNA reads TGCGCCAGCAGCTTGCGCCGGGACGAAAAACTGTTTTTT. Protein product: CASSLRRDEKLFF.

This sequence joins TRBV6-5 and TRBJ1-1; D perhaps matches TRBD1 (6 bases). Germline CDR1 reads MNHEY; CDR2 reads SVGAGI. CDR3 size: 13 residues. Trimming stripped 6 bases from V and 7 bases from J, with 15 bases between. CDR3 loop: CASRVGTKNEAFF. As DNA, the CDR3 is TGTGCCAGCAGGGTAGGGACAAAGAATGAAGCTTTCTTT.

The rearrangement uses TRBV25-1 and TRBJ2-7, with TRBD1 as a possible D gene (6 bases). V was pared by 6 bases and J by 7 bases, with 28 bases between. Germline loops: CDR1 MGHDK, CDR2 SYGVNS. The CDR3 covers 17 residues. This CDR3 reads CASSKSLQWGQPREQYF. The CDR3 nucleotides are TGTGCCAGCAGCAAAAGCTTACAGTGGGGGCAACCGAGGGAGCAGTACTTC.

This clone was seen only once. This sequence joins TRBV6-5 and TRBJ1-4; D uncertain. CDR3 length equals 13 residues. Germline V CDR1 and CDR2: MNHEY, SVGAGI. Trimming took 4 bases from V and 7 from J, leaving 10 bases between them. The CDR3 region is CASSFGASEKLFF. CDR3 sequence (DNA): TGTGCCAGCAGTTTCGGTGCATCTGAAAAACTGTTTTTT.

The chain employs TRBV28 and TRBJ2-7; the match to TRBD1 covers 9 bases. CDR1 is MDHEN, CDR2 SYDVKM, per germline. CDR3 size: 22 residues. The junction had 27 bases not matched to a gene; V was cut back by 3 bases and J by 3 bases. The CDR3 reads CASSFGRTGDELASHYHYEQYF. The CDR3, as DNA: TGTGCCAGCAGTTTTGGCAGGACAGGGGACGAATTAGCGTCCCACTACCACTACGAGCAGTACTTC.

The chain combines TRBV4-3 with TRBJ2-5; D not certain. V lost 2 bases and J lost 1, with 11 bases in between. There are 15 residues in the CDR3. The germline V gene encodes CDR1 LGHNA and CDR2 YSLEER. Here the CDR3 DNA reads TGCGCCAGCAGCCAAACCGGAGCCCCCCAAGAGACCCAGTACTTC. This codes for CASSQTGAPQETQYF.

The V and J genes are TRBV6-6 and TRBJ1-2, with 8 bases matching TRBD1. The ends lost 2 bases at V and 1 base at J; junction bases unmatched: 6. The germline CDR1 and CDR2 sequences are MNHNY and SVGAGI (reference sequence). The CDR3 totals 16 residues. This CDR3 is CASSYPSDRVNYGYTF. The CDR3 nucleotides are TGTGCCAGCAGTTACCCCTCGGACAGGGTTAACTATGGCTACACCTTC.

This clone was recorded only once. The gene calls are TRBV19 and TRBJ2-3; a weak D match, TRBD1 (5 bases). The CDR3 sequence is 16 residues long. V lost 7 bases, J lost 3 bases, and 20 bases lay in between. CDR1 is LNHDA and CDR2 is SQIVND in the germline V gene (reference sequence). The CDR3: CASTRYPLRGTDTQYF. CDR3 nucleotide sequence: TGTGCCAGTACCCGATATCCACTAAGGGGTACAGATACGCAGTATTTT.

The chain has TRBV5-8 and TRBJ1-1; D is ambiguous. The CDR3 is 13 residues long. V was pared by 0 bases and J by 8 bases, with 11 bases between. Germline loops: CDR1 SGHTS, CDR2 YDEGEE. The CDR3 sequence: CASSLDFGKEAFF. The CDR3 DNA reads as TGTGCCAGCAGCTTGGACTTCGGGAAAGAAGCTTTCTTT.

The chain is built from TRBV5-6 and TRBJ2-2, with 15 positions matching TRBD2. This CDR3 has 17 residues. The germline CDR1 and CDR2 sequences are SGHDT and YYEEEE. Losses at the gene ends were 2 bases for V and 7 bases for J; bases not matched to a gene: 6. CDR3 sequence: CASSFPGLAGGIGELFF. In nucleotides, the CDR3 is TGTGCCAGCAGCTTCCCCGGACTAGCGGGAGGGATCGGGGAGCTGTTTTTT. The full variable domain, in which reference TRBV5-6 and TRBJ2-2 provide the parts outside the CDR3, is DAGVTQSPTHLIKTRGQQVTLRCSPKSGHDTVSWYQQALGQGPQFIFQYYEEEERQRGNFPDRFSGHQFPNYSSELNVNALLLGDSALYLCASSFPGLAGGIGELFFGEGSRLTVL.

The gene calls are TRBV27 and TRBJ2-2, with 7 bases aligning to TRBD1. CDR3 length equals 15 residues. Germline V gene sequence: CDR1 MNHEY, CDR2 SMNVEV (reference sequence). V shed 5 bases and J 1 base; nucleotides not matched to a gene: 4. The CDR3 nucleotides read TGTGCCAGCAGTCCGACAGGGAGGAACACCGGGGAGCTGTTTTTT. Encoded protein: CASSPTGRNTGELFF.

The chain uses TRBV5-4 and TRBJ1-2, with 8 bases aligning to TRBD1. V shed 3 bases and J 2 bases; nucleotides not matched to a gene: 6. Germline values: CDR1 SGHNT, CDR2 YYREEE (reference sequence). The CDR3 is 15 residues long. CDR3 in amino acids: CASSSARTGNYGYTF. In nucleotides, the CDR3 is TGTGCCAGCAGCTCCGCCCGGACAGGGAACTATGGCTACACCTTC.

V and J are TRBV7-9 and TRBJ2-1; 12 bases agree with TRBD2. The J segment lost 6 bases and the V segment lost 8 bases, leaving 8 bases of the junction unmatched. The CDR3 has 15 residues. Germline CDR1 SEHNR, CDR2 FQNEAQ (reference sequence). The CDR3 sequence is CASSPLAGGRNEQFF. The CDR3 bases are TGTGCCAGCTCCCCACTAGCGGGAGGTCGCAATGAGCAGTTCTTC.

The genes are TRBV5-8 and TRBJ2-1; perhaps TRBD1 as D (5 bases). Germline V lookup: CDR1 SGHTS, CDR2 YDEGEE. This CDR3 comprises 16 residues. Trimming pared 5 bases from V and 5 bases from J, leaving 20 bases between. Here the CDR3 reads CASRSDTFASDNEQFF. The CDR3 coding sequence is TGTGCCAGCAGATCGGACACTTTCGCTTCTGACAATGAGCAGTTCTTC.

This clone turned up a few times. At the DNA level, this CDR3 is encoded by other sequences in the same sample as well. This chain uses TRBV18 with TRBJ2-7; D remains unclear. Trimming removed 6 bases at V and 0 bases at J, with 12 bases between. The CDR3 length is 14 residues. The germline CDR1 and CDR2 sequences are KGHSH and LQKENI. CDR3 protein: CASSPLRSSYEQYF. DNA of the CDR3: TGTGCCAGCTCCCCATTACGATCCTCCTACGAGCAGTACTTC.